This T cell receptor beta chain was sequenced in a study of blood T cells in healthy people across ages. Broader study findings: The study found more naive CD4+ cells and higher diversity in long-lived than aged donors.

V shed 7 bases and J shed 2 bases, with 12 bases lying between them. This CDR3 comprises 14 residues. As to this clonotype: The antigen remains unidentified.

The second PCR ran about 6 to 12 cycles with a sample-barcoded 5' primer and J-beta primers. The yield of each sample was at least 2.5 million CDR3-containing paired-end reads. In TCRdb, the 5' RACE reads were re-called with MiXCR into one record per CDR3 protein. The sample shows over a million distinct CDR3 sequences, around 55% of them seen only once. The chain joins TRBV12-3 or TRBV12-4 to TRBJ1-3; D is unresolved. This clonotype was obtained from a man aged 18 to 29 in good health. The sample comprised blood. The CDR3 DNA is TGTGCCAGCAACCCTCTAGCACCTGGAAACACCATATATTTT. This encodes CASNPLAPGNTIYF.